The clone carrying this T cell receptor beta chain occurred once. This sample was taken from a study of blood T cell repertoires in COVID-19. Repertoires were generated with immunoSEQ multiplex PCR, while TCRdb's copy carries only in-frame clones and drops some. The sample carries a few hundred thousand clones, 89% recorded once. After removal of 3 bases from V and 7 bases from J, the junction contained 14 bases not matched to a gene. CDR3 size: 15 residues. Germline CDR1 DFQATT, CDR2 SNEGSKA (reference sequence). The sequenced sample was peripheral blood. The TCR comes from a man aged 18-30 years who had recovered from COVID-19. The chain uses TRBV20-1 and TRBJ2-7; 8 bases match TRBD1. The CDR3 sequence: CSASPTGGNLLEQYF. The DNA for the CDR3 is TGCAGTGCTAGTCCTACAGGGGGGAACCTCCTTGAGCAGTACTTC.